This TCR beta chain was observed in a study of T cell responses to AZD1222 COVID-19 vaccine. This clone was found once. As yet, its antigen is unknown. V was shortened by 4 bases and J by 8 bases, with 16 bases between the two germline ends. Germline assignment: CDR1 SGDLS and CDR2 YYNGEE. This CDR3 has 14 amino acids. The assay was immunoSEQ multiplex PCR, and TCRdb's table has in-frame clones only and misses some. The sample holds around 100,000 clones, 90% seen once. Broader study findings: As reported, nearly half of all spike-specific TCRs target variant regions that are unmutated.

V is TRBV9 and J is TRBJ2-1; either TRBD1 or TRBD2 may supply D (5 bases each). This receptor was identified in an adult in good health. Material: peripheral blood, obtained on day 0 of AZD1222 vaccination. The CDR3 spells CASSRDAIVDEQFF. Written as DNA, the CDR3 is TGTGCCAGCAGCCGGGACGCCATTGTCGATGAGCAGTTCTTC.